This TCR beta chain emerged from a study of cytomegalovirus exposure and HLA in healthy donors. Study information: Genotyping showed about 80% of roughly 390 donors falling in the Caucasian-associated ancestry cluster. Whole-study results and caveats: The later analysis indicated that the majority of CMV-associated TCR beta chains appeared HLA-restricted.

The PCR made use of 60 Vbeta and 13 Jbeta primers. Profiling relied on immunoSEQ multiplex PCR, and the TCRdb table lists in-frame clones only, not all of them. The repertoire holds under 250,000 clones, around 77% seen once, with about 2.7% in the top ten. V dropped 5 bases and J dropped 1 base, with 18 bases sitting between them. CDR1 and CDR2 from the germline V gene are SGHVS and FQNEAQ. The CDR3 runs 17 residues. The donors comprised healthy bone marrow donors. This clone has more than one count but fewer than ten. Its antigen is as yet unknown. Sequenced material: PBMCs. The V call is TRBV7-8, the J call TRBJ1-5; D might be TRBD1 (6 bases). The receptor was isolated from a woman aged 30 to 39 in good health and CMV-seronegative. The DNA of the CDR3 is TGTGCCAGCAGCCTCAGTAGACAGGCAGGCAGCAATCAGCCCCAGCATTTT. This gives the protein CASSLSRQAGSNQPQHF.